A single sample gave rise to the 17 T cell receptor beta chains below, sequenced in a study of CD8 T cells in Susac syndrome (dated by TCRdb to the late 2010s). Library creation used the immunoSEQ multiplex PCR assay. RNA was extracted using the RNeasy kit, and roughly 0.45 to 1 ug of the RNA was reverse transcribed with random hexamers. TCRdb's own reprocessing of the public reads used fastp at Q25 and MiXCR and kept productive beta chains. Each entry merges the rows of one CDR3 protein and shows their most common DNA and genes. Here the sample has around 150,000 distinct CDR3 sequences; approximately 94% occur a single time. The ten largest clones represent 0.065% to 0.095% of the sample. Input material: CD4+ T cells from PBMCs. These receptors were taken from a human donor with Susac syndrome.

The chain recombines TRBV9 with TRBJ2-7; 7 nucleotides align to TRBD1. The trim removed 3 bases at V and 6 bases at J, leaving 9 bases unmatched. The CDR3 sequence is 14 residues long. Germline V gene sequence: CDR1 SGDLS, CDR2 YYNGEE. DNA for the CDR3: TGTGCCAGCAGCGGACAGGGAGTATTTGGCGAGCAGTACTTC. Encoded protein: CASSGQGVFGEQYF.

The chain has TRBV20-1 and TRBJ2-5; D uncertain. V was shortened by 7 bases and J by 1 base, with 4 bases between the two germline ends. There are 10 residues in the CDR3. Germline V CDR1 and CDR2: DFQATT, SNEGSKA (reference sequence). The CDR3: CSGLQETQYF. In DNA form, the CDR3 reads TGCAGTGGCCTCCAAGAGACCCAGTACTTC.

This clonotype was picked up a small number of times. The chain uses TRBV15 and TRBJ1-5, with D uncertain. There are 12 residues in the CDR3. The germline gives CDR1 LNHNV, CDR2 YYDKDF (reference sequence). With 9 bases removed from V and 3 bases from J, the gap between germline ends came to 9 bases. The CDR3 DNA reads as TGTGCCACTTCCCGAGACAATCAGCCCCAGCATTTT. Translating gives CATSRDNQPQHF.

The chain uses TRBV7-8 and TRBJ2-5; D gene ambiguous. V shed 1 base and J shed 1 base, with 10 bases lying between them. CDR1 is SGHVS, CDR2 FQNEAQ, per germline. The CDR3 runs 15 residues. CDR3 coding DNA: TGTGCCAGCAGCTTAGGACGCTTCATCCAAGAGACCCAGTACTTC. Translated, it gives CASSLGRFIQETQYF.

This chain links TRBV4-1 with TRBJ1-4; 8 nucleotides agree with TRBD1. Trimming took 0 bases from V and 8 from J; bases not matched to a gene: 17. The CDR3 loop spans 19 amino acids. Per germline, CDR1 MGHRA and CDR2 YSYEKL. The CDR3 DNA is TGCGCCAGCAGCCAAGAAGCCCTTCCGGGACAGGCAATTGGGGAAAAACTGTTTTTT. Amino acids: CASSQEALPGQAIGEKLFF.

The chain combines TRBV4-1 with TRBJ1-5; D possibly corresponds to TRBD1 (5 bases). The CDR3 totals 14 residues. Trimming left V 1 base short and J 7 bases short, with 11 bases between. CDR1 is MGHRA and CDR2 is YSYEKL in the germline V gene. The CDR3 loop is CASSQVAGYQPQHF. The CDR3 DNA reads as TGCGCCAGCAGCCAAGTTGCAGGGTACCAGCCCCAGCATTTT.

This chain links TRBV5-4 with TRBJ2-1, with unresolved D. Trimming pared 0 bases from V and 0 bases from J, leaving 4 bases between. The CDR3 covers 14 residues. Germline CDR1 SGHNT, CDR2 YYREEE (reference sequence). CDR3 DNA sequence: TGTGCCAGCAGCTTGGTCGCCTCCTACAATGAGCAGTTCTTC. It translates to CASSLVASYNEQFF.

The chain couples TRBV12-5 to TRBJ2-5, with D possibly TRBD2 on 7 matching bases. V lost 3 bases and J 4 bases, leaving 15 bases between the germline ends. This CDR3 has 15 residues. Per germline, CDR1 LGHNT and CDR2 FRNRAP. In DNA, the CDR3 is TGTGCTAGTGGTTTCTTGGGGGGGGGCGGAGAGACCCAGTACTTC. Protein: CASGFLGGGGETQYF.

V is TRBV24-1 and J is TRBJ2-5; D not resolved. Germline V gene sequence: CDR1 KGHDR, CDR2 SFDVKD. V was cut by 4 bases and J by 3 bases, with 8 bases left in between. The CDR3 totals 13 residues. CDR3 protein: CATSDGFEETQYF. CDR3 in DNA: TGTGCCACCAGTGACGGTTTCGAAGAGACCCAGTACTTC.

The genes are TRBV10-2 and TRBJ2-7, with D perhaps matching TRBD2 (7 bases). Trimming left V 0 bases short and J 8 bases short, with 14 bases between. This CDR3 spans 14 amino acids. CDR1 WSHSY and CDR2 SAAADI come from the germline V gene. CDR3 loop: CASSESGRGGQQYF. The CDR3 DNA sequence: TGCGCCAGCAGTGAGTCGGGGAGGGGGGGCCAGCAGTACTTC.

The chain links TRBV20-1 to TRBJ1-5, with a tentative D call TRBD1 (6 bases). Trimming shortened V by 3 bases and J by 0 bases, and 15 bases separated the two germline ends. CDR3 length: 16 amino acids. In germline, CDR1 is DFQATT, CDR2 SNEGSKA (reference sequence). The chain's CDR3 is CSARDSVIYSNQPQHF. CDR3 nucleotides: TGCAGTGCTAGGGACAGCGTTATCTATAGCAATCAGCCCCAGCATTTT.

The CDR3 reads CASAKGQGSSGELFF. CDR3 coding DNA: TGTGCCAGTGCGAAGGGACAGGGGTCCTCCGGGGAGCTGTTTTTT. This sequence joins TRBV6-5 and TRBJ2-2; TRBD1 aligns across 10 bases. V lost 9 bases and J lost 6; bases outside the gene matches: 10. This CDR3 spans 15 amino acids. CDR1 and CDR2 from the germline V gene are MNHEY and SVGAGI.

This chain connects TRBV18 to TRBJ2-7; D not resolved. The CDR3 covers 13 residues. The V gene lost 0 bases and the J gene lost 2 bases, with 5 bases spanning the gap. Germline V gene lookup returns CDR1 KGHSH and CDR2 LQKENI. DNA of the CDR3: TGTGCCAGCTCACCACCGTACACCTACGAGCAGTACTTC. This sequence encodes CASSPPYTYEQYF.

This chain links TRBV29-1 with TRBJ2-1; D possibly corresponds to TRBD2 (5 bases). The CDR3 covers 11 residues. Trimming left V 4 bases short and J 14 bases short, with 15 bases between. Germline CDR1 SQVTM, CDR2 ANQGSEA. CDR3 residues: CSVGEQYGEFF. The CDR3 nucleotides are TGCAGCGTTGGGGAGCAGTACGGGGAGTTCTTC.

V is TRBV5-1 and J is TRBJ1-2, with D possibly TRBD1 on 5 matching bases. CDR3 length: 12 residues. The V and J ends lost 5 bases and 8 bases respectively, with 13 bases between them. Germline V gene lookup returns CDR1 SGHRS and CDR2 YFSETQ. The CDR3 is CASRDGTGGYTF. The CDR3 nucleotides read TGCGCCAGCAGGGACGGGACGGGGGGCTACACCTTC.

This chain joins TRBV5-6 and TRBJ2-2; 7 bases match TRBD2. The germline CDR1 and CDR2 sequences are SGHDT and YYEEEE. V was pared by 4 bases and J by 0 bases, with 6 bases of the junction left unmatched. The length of the CDR3 is 16 residues. Here the CDR3 reads CASSLLRGANTGELFF. The CDR3 DNA follows: TGTGCCAGCAGCCTACTTCGGGGGGCGAACACCGGGGAGCTGTTTTTT.

The table lists this clonotype with a count of one. The chain couples TRBV27 to TRBJ2-7, with D tentatively TRBD1 or TRBD2 (5 bases each). CDR3 size: 15 residues. CDR1 and CDR2 (germline): MNHEY, SMNVEV (reference sequence). Between the trimmed V and J ends, which lost 5 bases and 0 bases, there was a span of 14 bases. CDR3 in DNA: TGTGCCAGCAGTCCGTCCGGGACGGTCTCCTACGAGCAGTACTTC. Translating it yields CASSPSGTVSYEQYF.